This is a list of T cell receptor beta chains from one sample in a study of blood T cells in healthy people across ages. In TCRdb, the 5' RACE reads were re-called with MiXCR into one record per CDR3 protein. The sample lists 850,000 to 950,000 distinct CDR3 sequences; roughly 26% were seen once. The sequenced sample consisted of blood. The receptor source for this set is a woman of 80 years or more in good health. Both conserved end residues are part of each CDR3. D genes are given only for firm matches. Clone size, where shown, is once, few, many, or a class for clones that have expanded.

d_call,v_call,clone_size,j_call,cdr3_nt,cdr3_aa
TRBD1,TRBV4-3,many,TRBJ2-3,TGCGCCAGCAGCCCAGCCCGGGACAGGGTCTTGTCGGATACGCAGTATTTT,CASSPARDRVLSDTQYF
TRBD1,TRBV12-3/TRBV12-4,NA,TRBJ2-4,TGTGCCAGCAGTTTAGGGACAGGGACAGTCAAAAACATTCAGTACTTC,CASSLGTGTVKNIQYF
NA,TRBV7-2,NA,TRBJ1-6,TGTGCCAGCACCCGAGGCGGGAATTCACCCCTCCACTTT,CASTRGGNSPLHF
TRBD1,TRBV5-5,many,TRBJ2-7,TGTGCCAGCAGCTCGGACAGGGGGGTGGAGCAGTACTTC,CASSSDRGVEQYF
TRBD2,TRBV9,many,TRBJ2-1,TGTGCCAGCAGCGTGGCTAGCGGGGTCAGCTCCTACAATGAGCAGTTCTTC,CASSVASGVSSYNEQFF
TRBD2,TRBV6-1,many,TRBJ2-3,TGTGCCAGCTGCGGGAGGGGGCTTTTTGATACGCAGTATTTT,CASCGRGLFDTQYF
NA,TRBV6-2/TRBV6-3,many,TRBJ2-5,TGTGCCAGCAGACCTAACCGGGACCTAGGGGGGACCCAGTACTTC,CASRPNRDLGGTQYF
NA,TRBV4-1,NA,TRBJ2-7,TGCGCCAGCAGCCAAGGGGTCGGGCTCACTAGGTCCTACGAGCAGTACTTC,CASSQGVGLTRSYEQYF
NA,TRBV7-9,NA,TRBJ2-7,TGTGCCAGCAGCGGGGGACCCTGGAAAGACTACGAGCAGTACTTC,CASSGGPWKDYEQYF
NA,TRBV11-2,few,TRBJ2-1,TGTGCCAGCAGCTCCGGGACGGGAAATTACAATGAGCAGTTCTTC,CASSSGTGNYNEQFF
NA,TRBV3-1,few,TRBJ1-2,TGTGCCAGCAGCCAGGGCAGGTTGGGCTACACCTTC,CASSQGRLGYTF
TRBD1,TRBV10-3,many,TRBJ2-7,TGTGCCGCCAGTCCCGGGACAGTCGCCTACGAGCAGTACTTC,CAASPGTVAYEQYF
NA,TRBV7-2,many,TRBJ1-1,TGTGCCAGCAGCTCGGCTGGGGGGAACACTGAAGCTTTCTTT,CASSSAGGNTEAFF
TRBD2,TRBV12-3/TRBV12-4,NA,TRBJ2-2,TGTGCCAGCAGGACTAGCGGGGGGACCGGGGAGCTGTTTTTT,CASRTSGGTGELFF
NA,TRBV6-5,many,TRBJ2-3,TGTGCCAGCAGCAAGGGACGGGTCCTTAGCACAGATACGCAGTATTTT,CASSKGRVLSTDTQYF
NA,TRBV6-1,NA,TRBJ2-7,TGTGCCAGCAGTGAAGTCGGGACGAGTAGCTCCTACGAGCAGTACTTC,CASSEVGTSSSYEQYF
NA,TRBV5-1,few,TRBJ2-7,TGCGCCAGCAGCTTGGTTTTGGAGGCCGAGCAGTACTTC,CASSLVLEAEQYF
NA,TRBV20-1,few,TRBJ2-1,TGCAGTGCTCCGATGAGGGGGTTCTACAATGAGCAGTTCTTC,CSAPMRGFYNEQFF
NA,TRBV10-3,many,TRBJ2-7,TGTGCCATCAGGCAGGGGACGGTAGCCTACGAGCAGTACTTC,CAIRQGTVAYEQYF
TRBD1,TRBV5-6,few,TRBJ1-2,TGTGCCAGCAGCTTGTACACAGGGGAGAGCTATGGCTACACCTTC,CASSLYTGESYGYTF
NA,TRBV29-1,few,TRBJ2-2,TGCAGCGCAACAGGGCAGGGGAGCACCGGGGAGCTGTTTTTT,CSATGQGSTGELFF
NA,TRBV7-9,NA,TRBJ1-2,TGTGCCAGCAGCTTAGACGGACAGTTCTATGGCTACACCTTC,CASSLDGQFYGYTF
TRBD1,TRBV5-1,many,TRBJ1-2,TGCGCCAGCGGCCGGGACAGATATAACTATGGCTACACCTTC,CASGRDRYNYGYTF
NA,TRBV7-6,many,TRBJ2-5,TGTGCCAGCAGCTTATATTGGAGCAGCCAAGAGACCCAGTACTTC,CASSLYWSSQETQYF
TRBD1,TRBV5-4,many,TRBJ2-7,TGTGCCAGCAGCTCACAGGGGGCGTGGGAGCAGTACTTC,CASSSQGAWEQYF
NA,TRBV20-1,many,TRBJ1-4,TGCAGTGCTAGAGATTTTGCAGGGACCAGCTCTAATGAAAAACTGTTTTTT,CSARDFAGTSSNEKLFF
NA,TRBV7-8,NA,TRBJ1-4,TGTGCCAGCAGCTTTGGGGGAGGTTCAACTAATGAAAAACTGTTTTTT,CASSFGGGSTNEKLFF
NA,TRBV11-2,many,TRBJ2-7,TGTGCCAGCAGCTTAACGGAGGGGAGTAGCTCCTACGAGCAGTACTTC,CASSLTEGSSSYEQYF
TRBD1,TRBV3-1,many,TRBJ2-3,TGTGCCAGCAGCCCGGCGGGACAGGGTATAGGCACAGATACGCAGTATTTT,CASSPAGQGIGTDTQYF
NA,TRBV7-9,many,TRBJ2-7,TGTGCCAGCAGCTTCCTGCTCTCCCCCTACGAGCAGTACTTC,CASSFLLSPYEQYF
NA,TRBV27,few,TRBJ1-2,TGTGCCAGCAGCCGCGTGGGGGGGCAAAACTATGGCTACACCTTC,CASSRVGGQNYGYTF
NA,TRBV20-1,NA,TRBJ1-5,TGCAGTGCCGGCGGCGGGCCATATAGCAATCAGCCCCAGCATTTT,CSAGGGPYSNQPQHF
NA,TRBV6-5,many,TRBJ2-1,TGTGCCAGCAGCTTCGGAACAGGGTTTGAGCAGTTCTTC,CASSFGTGFEQFF
NA,TRBV5-1,many,TRBJ2-1,TGCGCCAGCAGCTTGTTTTCAGTCTCCTACAATGAGCAGTTCTTC,CASSLFSVSYNEQFF
NA,TRBV9,NA,TRBJ1-1,TGTGCCAGCAGCCCACCACCCGGGACAAAGAACACTGAAGCTTTCTTT,CASSPPPGTKNTEAFF
NA,TRBV29-1,NA,TRBJ2-3,TGCAGCGTCACGACCCCTTCGGATACGCAGTATTTT,CSVTTPSDTQYF
TRBD2,TRBV15,NA,TRBJ2-5,TGTGCCAGCAGCCCCGGGACTAGCGGGAACCACCAAGAGACCCAGTACTTC,CASSPGTSGNHQETQYF
NA,TRBV11-2,NA,TRBJ2-2,TGTGCCAGCAGCGGGTTCGGGGCCAACACCGGGGAGCTGTTTTTT,CASSGFGANTGELFF
TRBD1,TRBV11-2,few,TRBJ2-4,TGTGCCAGCAGCTGGACAGGGAGTAGGGCCAAAAACATTCAGTACTTC,CASSWTGSRAKNIQYF
NA,TRBV27,many,TRBJ2-6,TGTGCCAGCAGAAAAGACAGGACCATATCTGGGGCCAACGTCCTGACTTTC,CASRKDRTISGANVLTF
TRBD1,TRBV10-3,NA,TRBJ1-1,TGTGCCATCAGTGAGGGCAGGGGGCCGGGAAAGAGCACTGAAGCTTTCTTT,CAISEGRGPGKSTEAFF
NA,TRBV4-3,NA,TRBJ2-5,TGCGCCAGCAGCCAATTACTGAAAGAGACCCAGTACTTC,CASSQLLKETQYF
TRBD2,TRBV3-1,NA,TRBJ2-3,TGTGCCAGCAGCCAAGATTGCCTAGCGGGACATCACACAGATACGCAGTATTTT,CASSQDCLAGHHTDTQYF
NA,TRBV2,NA,TRBJ1-5,TGTGCCAGCAGTGCAGACAGGATCCTAAGTGGTAATCAGCCCCAGCATTTT,CASSADRILSGNQPQHF
NA,TRBV7-2,many,TRBJ2-1,TGTGCCAGCAGCGCCGCCGGGACCATAGGCAATGAGCAGTTCTTC,CASSAAGTIGNEQFF
NA,TRBV18,many,TRBJ2-7,TGTGCCAGCTCACCACCAGCGACAGCCCCCTACGAGCAGTACTTC,CASSPPATAPYEQYF
TRBD2,TRBV9,NA,TRBJ2-3,TGTGCCAGCAGCGTAGGGACTAGCGGGGGAAATACGCAGTATTTT,CASSVGTSGGNTQYF
NA,TRBV12-3/TRBV12-4,many,TRBJ2-7,TGTGCCAGCAGTTCAGGGTTAGTCTACGAGCAGTACTTC,CASSSGLVYEQYF
NA,TRBV6-5,NA,TRBJ2-1,TGTGCCAGCAGTTATGGTCGGATAAACAATGAGCAGTTCTTC,CASSYGRINNEQFF
NA,TRBV6-2/TRBV6-3,many,TRBJ2-1,TGTGCCAGCAGTTACACGCACTACAATGAGCAGTTCTTC,CASSYTHYNEQFF
TRBD2,TRBV5-1,few,TRBJ2-5,TGCGCCAGCAGCTTGGGGGGACTAGCGGGAGCCCTCCAAGAGACCCAGTACTTC,CASSLGGLAGALQETQYF
NA,TRBV10-3,few,TRBJ2-3,TGTGCCATCAGTGAGTCGACAGCTAAATACACAGATACGCAGTATTTT,CAISESTAKYTDTQYF
TRBD2,TRBV6-1,NA,TRBJ2-3,TGTGCCAGCAGTGGGCATCGGGGGGGAGCCGGAACAGATACGCAGTATTTT,CASSGHRGGAGTDTQYF
NA,TRBV25-1,many,TRBJ2-5,TGTGCCAGCAGTGAAAATCCCCACGGGGTCAGAGAGACCCAGTACTTC,CASSENPHGVRETQYF